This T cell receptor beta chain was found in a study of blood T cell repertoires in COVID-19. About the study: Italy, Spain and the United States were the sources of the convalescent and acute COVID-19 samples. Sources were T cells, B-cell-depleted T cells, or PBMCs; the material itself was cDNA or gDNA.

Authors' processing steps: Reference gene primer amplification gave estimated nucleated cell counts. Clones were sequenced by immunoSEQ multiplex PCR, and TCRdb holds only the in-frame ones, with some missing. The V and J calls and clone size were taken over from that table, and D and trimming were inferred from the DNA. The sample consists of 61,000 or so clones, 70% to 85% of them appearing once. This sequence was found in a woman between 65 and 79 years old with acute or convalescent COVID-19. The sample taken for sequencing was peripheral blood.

CDR3 sequence: CASSDLASTGELFF. The CDR3 DNA follows: TGTGCCAGCAGTGACCTAGCCTCCACCGGGGAGCTGTTTTTT. The chain uses TRBV2 and TRBJ2-2, with D tentatively TRBD2 (5 bases). V dropped 3 bases and J dropped 4 bases, with 9 bases sitting between them. Germline V gene data show CDR1 as SNHLY and CDR2 as FYNNEI. This CDR3 is built from 14 residues.